This T cell receptor beta chain originates from a study of cytomegalovirus exposure and HLA in healthy donors. General observations from the study: The authors considered a cluster of highly shared sequence variants likely to be a sequencing artifact.

V was trimmed by 8 bases and J by 4 bases, leaving 21 bases between them. The CDR3 consists of 16 residues. Germline lookup yields CDR1 SGHTA and CDR2 FQGNSA. The primer mix had 60 Vbeta and 13 Jbeta primers. Assay: immunoSEQ multiplex PCR; the TCRdb copy retains only in-frame clones and omits some. The table lists some 120,000 clones. As concerns this clone: Its antigen is still unknown.

J is TRBJ2-1 and V is TRBV7-2; TRBD1 might be the D (5 bases). This clonotype was sampled from a man aged 25-40 years in good health and CMV-seronegative. The specimen sequenced was PBMCs. DNA for the CDR3: TGTGCCAGCCAGGGTAGTGGGGTTTTGATATACAATGAGCAGTTCTTC. Its protein is CASQGSGVLIYNEQFF.